This TCR beta chain is drawn from a study of blood T cells in healthy people across ages. Overall study results and limits: Calculation of diversity from one million T cells yielded estimates considered to be underestimates.

This clonotype was seen only a few times. Its antigen is still unknown. The CDR3 is 12 residues long. Germline V gives CDR1 KGHSH, CDR2 LQKENI. V gave up 5 bases and J gave up 6 bases, with 10 bases separating them. Alongside a J-beta primer mix, a sample-barcoded 5' primer served in a second PCR lasting about 6 to 12 cycles. Samples each returned at least 3 million CDR3-containing paired-end reads. Each CDR3 protein gets one entry after TCRdb re-called the 5' RACE reads with MiXCR. This sample has approximately 1.5 million distinct CDR3 sequences, with about 31% found just once. The chain combines TRBV18 with TRBJ1-2; no definite D call. The sequenced material came from blood. The sequence came from a woman under 40 in good health. CDR3 sequence (DNA): TGTGCCAGCTCATTACGACGGAATGGCTACACCTTC. It is translated as CASSLRRNGYTF. Supplemented by reference TRBV18 and TRBJ1-2, the full variable domain reads NAGVMQNPRHLVRRRGQEARLRCSPMKGHSHVYWYRQLPEEGLKFMVYLQKENIIDESGMPKERFSAEFPKEGPSILRIQQVVRGDSAAYFCASSLRRNGYTFGSGTRLTVV.